This record concerns one TCR beta chain sequence. Its antigen is not known. Single viable CD3+CD4+CD8-CD45RO+ cells were sorted as the memory CD4+ T cells. Positive selection with CD4 microbeads enriched total CD4+ T cells. This entry is derived from a study of memory CD4+ T cells and cytomegalovirus serostatus. Looking at the study overall: Healthy Belgian adult donors included under ten CMV-positive and around 25 CMV-negative people. Study-level points and caveats: The CMV-associated TCR signature appears largely within the CD4+ memory repertoire.

From germline, CDR1 is LGHNT and CDR2 FRNRAP. The CDR3 length is 16 residues. The V gene lost 0 bases and the J gene lost 4 bases, with 13 bases spanning the gap. The table came from immunoSEQ multiplex PCR; TCRdb's copy has only in-frame clones and leaves some out. The sample lists about 73,000 clones, roughly 80% seen once, with around 2.6% in the top ten. The material sequenced was memory CD4+ T cells from blood. The clonotype comes from an adult in good health and CMV-seropositive. This chain connects TRBV12-5 to TRBJ2-1; D is perhaps TRBD1 or TRBD2 (5 bases each). CDR3 sequence reads: CASGLVWQGGYNEQFF. Written as DNA, the CDR3 is TGTGCTAGTGGTTTGGTATGGCAGGGCGGGTACAATGAGCAGTTCTTC.